The 22 T cell receptor beta chains presented below share a single source sample, sequenced in a study of cytomegalovirus exposure and HLA in healthy donors. Profiled with immunoSEQ multiplex PCR; TCRdb holds only in-frame clones, not every one. This table holds approximately 100,000 clones, about 87% found once. Input material: PBMCs. The source is a woman between 18 and 29 years old in good health and CMV-seropositive.

This sequence joins TRBV4-3 and TRBJ1-6; no reliable D call. This CDR3 is 16 amino acids long. The ends were cut back, 4 bases at V and 0 bases at J, with 10 bases in the middle. CDR1 is LGHNA, CDR2 YSLEER, per germline. The CDR3 protein is CASSPTASSYNSPLHF. The CDR3 region has the DNA TGCGCCAGCAGCCCCACCGCGAGCTCCTATAATTCACCCCTCCACTTT.

This clone was seen once. The chain couples TRBV19 to TRBJ1-5, with TRBD1 as a possible D gene (5 bases). V gave up 1 base and J gave up 0 bases, with 13 bases separating them. This CDR3 comprises 17 residues. Germline assignment: CDR1 LNHDA and CDR2 SQIVND (reference sequence). CDR3 amino acids: CASSIGEGPYSNQPQHF. In nucleotides, the CDR3 is TGTGCCAGTAGTATAGGGGAGGGACCCTATAGCAATCAGCCCCAGCATTTT.

The chain couples TRBV10-1 to TRBJ1-5, with D perhaps TRBD1 (5 bases). V was shortened by 0 bases and J by 8 bases, with 20 bases between the two germline ends. Germline assignment: CDR1 WNHNN and CDR2 SYGVQD (reference sequence). This CDR3 region has 17 residues. The CDR3 sequence: CASSESPKEGAKEPQHF. The CDR3 coding sequence is TGCGCCAGCAGTGAGTCGCCCAAGGAAGGGGCCAAGGAGCCCCAGCATTTT.

This clone came up a few times. This rearrangement joins TRBV9 to TRBJ1-2; D uncertain. Germline CDR1 SGDLS, CDR2 YYNGEE. The CDR3 totals 13 residues. Trimming removed 3 bases at V and 0 bases at J, with 6 bases between. The CDR3 sequence: CASSERTNYGYTF. In nucleotides, the CDR3 is TGTGCCAGCAGCGAGAGGACTAACTATGGCTACACCTTC.

The chain is built from TRBV28 and TRBJ1-6, with D possibly being TRBD1 (6 bases). Between the trimmed V and J ends, which lost 7 bases and 5 bases, there was a span of 18 bases. Germline CDR1 and CDR2: MDHEN and SYDVKM. The CDR3 is 16 residues long. The CDR3 DNA is TGTGCCAGCACCCAAGGGGGGGCCGCCAATAATTCACCCCTCCACTTT. Translating gives CASTQGGAANNSPLHF.

The chain links TRBV5-6 to TRBJ1-2, with 8 bases aligning to TRBD1. Germline V gene lookup returns CDR1 SGHDT and CDR2 YYEEEE. This CDR3 has 15 amino acids. J was trimmed by 5 bases and V by 5 bases; bases with no gene match: 11. The CDR3 sequence: CASRPPDRGKYGYTF. As DNA, the CDR3 is TGTGCCAGCAGGCCCCCCGACAGGGGCAAATATGGCTACACCTTC.

In DNA, the CDR3 is TGTGCCAGCAGCTTAGTTAGCGGGGGCTCCTACGAGCAGTACTTC. Translated: CASSLVSGGSYEQYF. J is TRBJ2-7 and V is TRBV7-2, with 9 nucleotides matching TRBD2. The V and J ends lost 1 base and 0 bases, in that order; junction bases with no gene match: 1. The CDR3 is 15 residues long. Germline assignment: CDR1 SGHTA and CDR2 FQGNSA.

This clone has a single count. The chain has TRBV7-2 and TRBJ1-5; D might be TRBD1 (5 bases). The CDR3 contains 16 residues. V was shortened by 2 bases and J by 7 bases, with 18 bases between the two germline ends. From germline, CDR1 is SGHTA and CDR2 FQGNSA. The CDR3 DNA is TGTGCCAGCAGCTTATTAAGGGGCTCCTTCGGCCAGCCCCAGCATTTT. It encodes CASSLLRGSFGQPQHF.

The V gene is TRBV7-2, the J gene TRBJ1-3; TRBD1 might be the D (6 bases). V gave up 1 base and J gave up 8 bases, with 15 bases separating them. This CDR3 spans 15 amino acids. Germline V gives CDR1 SGHTA, CDR2 FQGNSA. For the CDR3, the DNA is TGTGCCAGCAGCTTAGGTGCGGGGGGGGGCCACACCATATATTTT. It translates to CASSLGAGGGHTIYF.

The chain carries TRBV6-5 and TRBJ2-7; 8 bases line up with TRBD1. Losses at the gene ends were 5 bases for V and 6 bases for J; bases not matched to a gene: 9. Germline V gene lookup returns CDR1 MNHEY and CDR2 SVGAGI. The CDR3 is made up of 14 amino acids. The CDR3 DNA is TGTGCCAGCAGTCGCGACAGGGGACAGGCCGAGCAGTACGTC. It codes for CASSRDRGQAEQYV.

This chain uses TRBV19 with TRBJ2-7, with a tentative D call TRBD1 (6 bases). Germline V gene data show CDR1 as LNHDA and CDR2 as SQIVND (reference sequence). The V and J ends lost 5 bases and 0 bases respectively, with 14 bases between them. The CDR3 runs to 15 residues. The CDR3 nucleotides read TGTGCCAGTAGTTTCTGGACAGTGAGCTCCTACGAGCAGTACTTC. It codes for CASSFWTVSSYEQYF.

This sequence joins TRBV14 and TRBJ1-3; TRBD1 matches at 11 bases. Germline CDR1 and CDR2: SGHDN and FVKESK. This CDR3 contains 16 residues. The ends lost 2 bases at V and 5 bases at J; junction bases unmatched: 5. The CDR3 here is CASSQRTGGWRNTIYF. The CDR3, as DNA: TGTGCCAGCAGCCAAAGGACAGGGGGCTGGAGAAACACCATATATTTT.

The V gene is TRBV28, the J gene TRBJ2-7; D is perhaps TRBD2 (5 bases). This CDR3 is 15 amino acids long. The germline V gene encodes CDR1 MDHEN and CDR2 SYDVKM. V lost 3 bases to trimming and J lost 4 bases, with 16 bases between them. CDR3 sequence: CASSFRGTRRYEQYF. The CDR3 DNA is TGTGCCAGCAGTTTTCGGGGTACTAGAAGGTACGAGCAGTACTTC.

This clone was observed a single time. The chain employs TRBV11-2 and TRBJ2-7; 8 bases align to TRBD1. The junction had 2 bases not matched to a gene; V was cut back by 1 base and J by 3 bases. The germline V gene has CDR1 SGHAT and CDR2 FQNNGV. The CDR3 spans 14 residues. In DNA, the CDR3 is TGTGCCAGCAGCTTAGGAACAGGGGGCTACGAGCAGTACTTC. This translates into CASSLGTGGYEQYF.

The genes are TRBV5-1 and TRBJ2-7; 7 nucleotides match TRBD2. Germline CDR1 SGHRS, CDR2 YFSETQ. The V gene end was trimmed by 4 bases and the J gene end by 5 bases; junction bases not matched to a gene: 6. The CDR3 has 13 residues. CDR3 sequence: CASSLGGGDEQYV. CDR3 in DNA: TGCGCCAGCAGCCTGGGTGGGGGGGACGAGCAGTACGTC.

The chain carries TRBV15 and TRBJ2-1, with 8 bases that match TRBD1. The CDR3 is 14 amino acids. Germline-derived CDR1 and CDR2 are LNHNV and YYDKDF (reference sequence). V lost 6 bases and J lost 5; bases outside the gene matches: 6. CDR3 region: CATSPDRVDNEQFF. The CDR3 bases are TGTGCCACCAGTCCGGACAGGGTAGACAATGAGCAGTTCTTC. Full variable domain (outside the CDR3, taken from reference TRBV15 and TRBJ2-1): DAMVIQNPRYQVTQFGKPVTLSCSQTLNHNVMYWYQQKSSQAPKLLFHYYDKDFNNEADTPDNFQSRRPNTSFCFLDIRSPGLGDTAMYLCATSPDRVDNEQFFGPGTRLTVL.

The CDR3 here is CASRTGQLGSPLHF. The CDR3 bases are TGTGCCAGCAGGACGGGACAGCTAGGTTCACCCCTCCACTTT. The chain couples TRBV6-1 to TRBJ1-6; TRBD1 matches 7 bases. There are 14 residues in the CDR3. Germline CDR1 is MNHNS and CDR2 is SASEGT. Trimming took 6 bases from V and 9 from J; bases not matched to a gene: 8.

The J gene is TRBJ2-5, the V gene TRBV28; 11 positions match TRBD1. This CDR3 spans 15 amino acids. Germline lookup yields CDR1 MDHEN and CDR2 SYDVKM. V was pared by 6 bases and J by 4 bases, with 7 bases of the junction left unmatched. The CDR3 sequence is CASRPRDRGIETQYF. CDR3 nucleotide sequence: TGTGCCAGCAGACCCCGGGACAGGGGGATAGAGACCCAGTACTTC.

The chain couples TRBV19 to TRBJ2-1; D is unclear. V was pared by 3 bases and J by 0 bases, with 3 bases between. This CDR3 spans 13 amino acids. Germline lookup yields CDR1 LNHDA and CDR2 SQIVND (reference sequence). CDR3 in amino acids: CASSIISYNEQFF. The CDR3 region has the DNA TGTGCCAGTAGTATTATCTCCTACAATGAGCAGTTCTTC.

Regarding this clone: The junction and the germline gene differ at one end; a read error may be behind it. V is TRBV7-9 and J is TRBJ2-5; 8 nucleotides match TRBD2. Germline loops: CDR1 SEHNR, CDR2 FQNEAQ (reference sequence). The CDR3 spans 14 residues. The CDR3 protein is CATSQAGAQETQYF. CDR3 DNA sequence: TGTGCCACCAGCCAAGCGGGAGCTCAAGAGACCCAGTACTTC.

The genes are TRBV4-2 and TRBJ1-2; D is possibly TRBD1 (5 bases). V was shortened by 0 bases and J by 4 bases, with 12 bases between the two germline ends. This CDR3 has 15 amino acids. The germline gives CDR1 LGHNA, CDR2 YNFKEQ. The CDR3 protein is CASSQDRGGVYGYTF. The CDR3 bases are TGTGCCAGCAGCCAAGATCGGGGGGGAGTCTATGGCTACACCTTC.

The rearrangement joins TRBV7-8 to TRBJ2-7; a possible D gene is TRBD1 (5 bases). The V end lost 2 bases, the J end lost 1 base, and 9 bases lay between the germline ends. This CDR3 is 14 amino acids long. Germline CDR1 is SGHVS and CDR2 is FQNEAQ. CDR3 amino acids: CASSLRGQSYEQYV. Here the CDR3 DNA reads TGTGCCAGCAGCTTAAGGGGCCAGTCCTACGAGCAGTACGTC.